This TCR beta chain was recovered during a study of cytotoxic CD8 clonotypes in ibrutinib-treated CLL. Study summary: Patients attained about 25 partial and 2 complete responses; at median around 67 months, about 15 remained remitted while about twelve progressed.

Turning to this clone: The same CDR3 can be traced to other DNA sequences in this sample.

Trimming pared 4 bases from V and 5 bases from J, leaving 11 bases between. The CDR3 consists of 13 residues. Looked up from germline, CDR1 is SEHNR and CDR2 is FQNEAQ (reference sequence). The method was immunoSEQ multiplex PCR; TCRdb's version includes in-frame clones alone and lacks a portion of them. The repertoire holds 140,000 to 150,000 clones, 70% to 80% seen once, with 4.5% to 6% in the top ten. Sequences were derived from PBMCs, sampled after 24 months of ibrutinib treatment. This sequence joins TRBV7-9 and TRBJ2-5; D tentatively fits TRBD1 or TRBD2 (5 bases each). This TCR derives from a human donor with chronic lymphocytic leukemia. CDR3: CASSSRGPETQYF. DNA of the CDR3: TGTGCCAGCAGCTCTCGGGGACCCGAGACCCAGTACTTC.